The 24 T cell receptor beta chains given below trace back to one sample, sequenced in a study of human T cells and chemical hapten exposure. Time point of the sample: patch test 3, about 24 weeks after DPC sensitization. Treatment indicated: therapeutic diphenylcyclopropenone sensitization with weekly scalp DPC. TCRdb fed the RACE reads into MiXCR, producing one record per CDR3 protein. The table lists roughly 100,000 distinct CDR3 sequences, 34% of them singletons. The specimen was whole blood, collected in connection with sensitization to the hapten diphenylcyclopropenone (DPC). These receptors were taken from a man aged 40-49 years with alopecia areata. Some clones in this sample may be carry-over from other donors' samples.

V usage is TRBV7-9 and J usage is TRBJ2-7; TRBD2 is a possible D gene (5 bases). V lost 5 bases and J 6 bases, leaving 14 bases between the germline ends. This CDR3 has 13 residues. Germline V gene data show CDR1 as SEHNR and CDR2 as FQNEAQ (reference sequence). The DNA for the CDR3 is TGTGCCAGCAGCCCGCTTTCGGGGAGCGAGCAGTACTTC. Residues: CASSPLSGSEQYF.

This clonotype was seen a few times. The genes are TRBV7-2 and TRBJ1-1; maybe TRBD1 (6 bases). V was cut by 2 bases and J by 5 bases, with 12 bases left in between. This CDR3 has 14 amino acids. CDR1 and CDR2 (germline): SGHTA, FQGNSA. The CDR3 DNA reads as TGTGCCAGCAGCTTATATAGGGGGGAGACTGAAGCTTTCTTT. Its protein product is CASSLYRGETEAFF.

The CDR3 DNA reads as TGTGCCAGCAGTTTGGGGAGCTACGAGCAGTACTTC. Translating gives CASSLGSYEQYF. The chain is built from TRBV28 and TRBJ2-7; maybe TRBD2 (5 bases). CDR1 is MDHEN and CDR2 is SYDVKM in the germline V gene. The germline V and J ends were trimmed by 3 bases and 3 bases, with 6 bases remaining between them. The CDR3 is 12 residues long.

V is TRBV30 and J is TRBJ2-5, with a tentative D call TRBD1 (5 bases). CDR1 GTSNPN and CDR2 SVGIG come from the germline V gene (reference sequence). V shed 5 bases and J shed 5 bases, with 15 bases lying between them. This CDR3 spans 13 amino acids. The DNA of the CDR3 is TGTGCCTGGGGTTTCAGGGATGGGGAGACCCAGTACTTC. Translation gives CAWGFRDGETQYF.

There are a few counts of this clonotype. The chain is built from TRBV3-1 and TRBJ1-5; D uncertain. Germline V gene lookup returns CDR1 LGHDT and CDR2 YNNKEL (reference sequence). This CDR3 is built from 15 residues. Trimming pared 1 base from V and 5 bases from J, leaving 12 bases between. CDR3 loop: CASSQGLGKDQPQHF. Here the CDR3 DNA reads TGTGCCAGCAGCCAAGGGTTGGGTAAGGATCAGCCCCAGCATTTT.

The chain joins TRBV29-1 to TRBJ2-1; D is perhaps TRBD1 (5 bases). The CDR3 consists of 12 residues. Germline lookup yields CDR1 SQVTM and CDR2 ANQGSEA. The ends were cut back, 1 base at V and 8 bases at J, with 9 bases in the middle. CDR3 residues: CSVEGGSDEQFF. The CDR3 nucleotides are TGCAGCGTTGAAGGGGGCAGCGATGAGCAGTTCTTC.

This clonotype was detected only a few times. The CDR3 is CAIGDRAGANVLTF. CDR3 sequence (DNA): TGTGCCATCGGGGATAGGGCTGGGGCCAACGTCCTGACTTTC. The gene calls are TRBV10-3 and TRBJ2-6; D gene unclear. Germline CDR1 reads ENHRY; CDR2 reads SYGVKD. The CDR3 is 14 amino acids. V lost 8 bases and J lost 2, with 10 bases in between.

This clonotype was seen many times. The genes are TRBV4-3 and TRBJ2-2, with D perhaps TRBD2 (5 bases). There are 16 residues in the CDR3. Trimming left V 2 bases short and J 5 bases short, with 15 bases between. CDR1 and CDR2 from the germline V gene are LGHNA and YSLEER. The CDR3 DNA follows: TGCGCCAGCAGCCAAACGACGCTACTAGTAACCGGGGAGCTGTTTTTT. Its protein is CASSQTTLLVTGELFF.

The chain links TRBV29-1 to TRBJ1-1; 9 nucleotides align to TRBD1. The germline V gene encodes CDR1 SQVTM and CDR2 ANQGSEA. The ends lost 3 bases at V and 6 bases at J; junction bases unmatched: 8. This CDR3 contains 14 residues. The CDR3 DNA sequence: TGCAGCGTTGATTCACAGGGGGCAAGGGCTGAAGCTTTCTTT. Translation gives CSVDSQGARAEAFF.

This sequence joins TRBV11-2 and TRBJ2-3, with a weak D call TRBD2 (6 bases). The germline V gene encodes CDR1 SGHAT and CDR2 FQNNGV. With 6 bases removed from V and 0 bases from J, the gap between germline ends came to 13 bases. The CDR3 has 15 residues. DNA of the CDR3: TGTGCCAGCAGGGCGACGGGACTTAGCACAGATACGCAGTATTTT. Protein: CASRATGLSTDTQYF.

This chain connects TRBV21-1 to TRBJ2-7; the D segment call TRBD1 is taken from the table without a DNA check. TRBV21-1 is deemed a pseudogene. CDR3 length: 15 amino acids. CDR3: CASSNGSPGSYEQYF. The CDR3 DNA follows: TGTGCCAGCAGCAATGGCAGCCCGGGGTCCTACGAGCAGTACTTC.

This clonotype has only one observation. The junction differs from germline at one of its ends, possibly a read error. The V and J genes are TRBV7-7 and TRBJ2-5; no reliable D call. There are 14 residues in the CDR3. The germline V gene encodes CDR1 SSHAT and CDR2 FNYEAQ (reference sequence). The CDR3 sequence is CASSLDSFQETQYF. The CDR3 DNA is TGTGCTAGCAGCTTAGACTCCTTCCAAGAGACCCAGTACTTC.

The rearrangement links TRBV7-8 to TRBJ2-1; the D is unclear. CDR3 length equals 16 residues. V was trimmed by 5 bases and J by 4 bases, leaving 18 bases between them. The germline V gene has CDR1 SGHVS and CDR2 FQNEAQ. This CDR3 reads CASSKLKVLGYNEQFF. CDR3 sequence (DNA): TGTGCCAGCAGCAAATTAAAAGTGCTAGGATACAATGAGCAGTTCTTC.

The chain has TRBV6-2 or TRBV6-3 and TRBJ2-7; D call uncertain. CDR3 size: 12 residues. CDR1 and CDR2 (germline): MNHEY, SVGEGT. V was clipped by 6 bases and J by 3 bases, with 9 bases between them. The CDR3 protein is CASSRNSYEQYV. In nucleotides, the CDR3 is TGTGCCAGCAGCCGAAACAGCTACGAGCAGTACGTC.

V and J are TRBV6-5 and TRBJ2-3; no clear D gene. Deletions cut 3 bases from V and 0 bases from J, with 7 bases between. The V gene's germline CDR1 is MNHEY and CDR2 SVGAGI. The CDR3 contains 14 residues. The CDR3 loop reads CASSYRVSTDTQYF. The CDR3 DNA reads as TGTGCCAGCAGTTATCGGGTTAGCACAGATACGCAGTATTTT.

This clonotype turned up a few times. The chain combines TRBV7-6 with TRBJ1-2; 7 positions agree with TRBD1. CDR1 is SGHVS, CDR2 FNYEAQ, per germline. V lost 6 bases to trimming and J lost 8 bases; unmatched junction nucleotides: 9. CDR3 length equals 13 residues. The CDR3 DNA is TGTGCCAGCAGTGAGGAAGGGGGCAGGGGCTACACCTTC. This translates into CASSEEGGRGYTF.

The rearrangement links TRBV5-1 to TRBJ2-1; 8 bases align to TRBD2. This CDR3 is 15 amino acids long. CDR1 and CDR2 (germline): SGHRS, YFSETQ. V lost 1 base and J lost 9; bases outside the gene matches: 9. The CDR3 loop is CASSLPAGGVVEQFF. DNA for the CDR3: TGCGCCAGCAGCTTGCCGGCGGGAGGAGTGGTTGAGCAGTTCTTC. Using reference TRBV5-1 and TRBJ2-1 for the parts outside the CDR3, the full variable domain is KAGVTQTPRYLIKTRGQQVTLSCSPISGHRSVSWYQQTPGQGLQFLFEYFSETQRNKGNFPGRFSGRQFSNSRSEMNVSTLELGDSALYLCASSLPAGGVVEQFFGPGTRLTVL.

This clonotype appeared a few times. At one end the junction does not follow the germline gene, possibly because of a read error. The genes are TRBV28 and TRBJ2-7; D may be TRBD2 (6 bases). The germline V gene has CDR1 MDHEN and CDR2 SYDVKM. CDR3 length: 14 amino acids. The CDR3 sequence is CASSLWRDLSEQYF. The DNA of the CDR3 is TGTGCCAGCAGTCTATGGAGGGATCTGAGCGAGCAGTACTTC.

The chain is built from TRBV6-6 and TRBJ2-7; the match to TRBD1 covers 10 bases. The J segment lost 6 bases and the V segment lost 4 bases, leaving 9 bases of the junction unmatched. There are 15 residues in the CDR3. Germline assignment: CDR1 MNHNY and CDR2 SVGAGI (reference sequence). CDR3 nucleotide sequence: TGTGCCAGCAGTTCCTTGGGACAGGGGTATGCCGAGCAGTACTTC. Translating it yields CASSSLGQGYAEQYF.

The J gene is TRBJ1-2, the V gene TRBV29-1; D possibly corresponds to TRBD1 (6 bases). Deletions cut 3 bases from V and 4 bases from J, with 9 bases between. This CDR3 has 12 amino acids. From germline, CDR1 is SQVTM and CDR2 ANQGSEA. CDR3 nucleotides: TGCAGCGTTGACAGGACAGCCTATGGCTACACCTTC. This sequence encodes CSVDRTAYGYTF.

In DNA form, the CDR3 reads TGTGCCAGCAGTTTATCCGGACGGAACAATCAGCCCCAGCATTTT. Residues: CASSLSGRNNQPQHF. J is TRBJ1-5 and V is TRBV27; the D is unclear. The CDR3 is 15 residues long. CDR1 and CDR2 from the germline V gene are MNHEY and SMNVEV (reference sequence). Trimming removed 0 bases from V and 3 bases from J, with 9 bases in between.

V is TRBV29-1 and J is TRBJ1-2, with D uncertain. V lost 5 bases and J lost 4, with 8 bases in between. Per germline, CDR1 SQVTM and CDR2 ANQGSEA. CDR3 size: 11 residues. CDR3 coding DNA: TGCAGCGTTTCCTCCCCCTATGGCTACACCTTC. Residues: CSVSSPYGYTF.

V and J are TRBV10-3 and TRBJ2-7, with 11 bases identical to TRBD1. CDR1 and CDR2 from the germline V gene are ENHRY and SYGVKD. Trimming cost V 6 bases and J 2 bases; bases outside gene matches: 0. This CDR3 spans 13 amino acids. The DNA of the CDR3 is TGTGCCATCAGGGGACAGGGGGCCTACGAGCAGTACTTC. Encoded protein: CAIRGQGAYEQYF.

CDR3 sequence (DNA): TGTGCCACCTCCGTCTGGAACAGGGAAGAGGGCAATCAGCCCCAGCATTTT. Its translation is CATSVWNREEGNQPQHF. The rearrangement uses TRBV6-6 and TRBJ1-5, with a weak D call TRBD1 (6 bases). Deletions cut 10 bases from V and 2 bases from J, with 24 bases between. Germline V gene lookup returns CDR1 MNHNY and CDR2 SVGAGI (reference sequence). CDR3 length: 17 residues.